One and the same sample provided the 8 T cell receptor beta chains below, sequenced in a study of siplizumab effects on memory and regulatory T cells. Using immunoSEQ multiplex PCR, the repertoire was profiled, and TCRdb retains in-frame clones only, with some absent. The sample consists of tens of thousands of clones, 95% to 98% of them appearing once. The sequenced sample consisted of naive CD8+ T cells sorted from blood. These receptors originate from a human donor in good health.

This chain uses TRBV5-6 with TRBJ2-7; tentative D call: TRBD2 (5 bases). In germline, CDR1 is SGHDT, CDR2 YYEEEE. Deletions cut 0 bases from V and 5 bases from J, with 6 bases between. The CDR3 covers 12 residues. CDR3 region: CASSLVGNEQYF. DNA of the CDR3: TGTGCCAGCAGCTTGGTCGGGAACGAGCAGTACTTC.

CDR3 DNA sequence: TGTGCCAGCAGCGTAACGGGGGGGCCTTACGAGCAGTACTTC. Translating gives CASSVTGGPYEQYF. The rearrangement uses TRBV9 and TRBJ2-7, with TRBD2 identical over 8 bases. The CDR3 has 14 amino acids. Germline V CDR1 and CDR2: SGDLS, YYNGEE. V was pared by 1 base and J by 4 bases, with 4 bases of the junction left unmatched. The full variable domain, rest sourced from reference TRBV9 and TRBJ2-7, is DSGVTQTPKHLITATGQRVTLRCSPRSGDLSVYWYQQSLDQGLQFLIQYYNGEERAKGNILERFSAQQFPDLHSELNLSSLELGDSALYFCASSVTGGPYEQYFGPGTRLTVT.

This clone showed up just once. The J gene is TRBJ1-2, the V gene TRBV4-1; 7 bases map to TRBD1. Germline CDR1 is MGHRA and CDR2 is YSYEKL. Trimming removed 3 bases from V and 3 bases from J; junction bases left unmatched: 7. This CDR3 is built from 15 residues. The CDR3 here is CASSQTTGTDYGYTF. The CDR3 DNA sequence: TGCGCCAGCAGCCAGACGACAGGGACTGACTATGGCTACACCTTC.

The rearrangement links TRBV29-1 to TRBJ2-7; no definite D call. The CDR3 totals 13 residues. Germline-derived CDR1 and CDR2 are SQVTM and ANQGSEA. The V end lost 1 base, the J end lost 2 bases, and 9 bases lay between the germline ends. As DNA, the CDR3 is TGCAGCGTTGAAGGAAGCCTTGCCTACGAGCAGTACTTC. This translates into CSVEGSLAYEQYF.

V gene TRBV4-3 combines with J gene TRBJ1-1; TRBD1 agrees at 11 bases. Germline V gene lookup returns CDR1 LGHNA and CDR2 YSLEER. With 0 bases clipped from V and 6 bases from J, the junction kept 6 bases outside the gene matches. CDR3 length: 16 amino acids. CDR3 sequence (DNA): TGCGCCAGCAGCCAAGATAAAGGGGACAGGGGGTCTGAAGCTTTCTTT. Translated, it gives CASSQDKGDRGSEAFF.

This clone showed up just once. The chain carries TRBV11-3 and TRBJ1-5; perhaps TRBD1 as D (6 bases). V dropped 3 bases and J dropped 0 bases, with 12 bases sitting between them. The CDR3 has 16 residues. In germline, CDR1 is SGHNT, CDR2 YENEEA. DNA for the CDR3: TGTGCCAGCAGCTTCCGACAGGATTCTAGCAATCAGCCCCAGCATTTT. Protein sequence: CASSFRQDSSNQPQHF.

This clone was counted between two and nine times. The V gene is TRBV10-3, the J gene TRBJ2-7; tentatively, D is TRBD1 (5 bases). CDR1 is ENHRY and CDR2 is SYGVKD in the germline V gene. The V and J ends lost 3 bases and 2 bases respectively, with 11 bases between them. The CDR3 runs 14 residues. This CDR3 is CAISDGAGTYEQYF. CDR3 in DNA: TGTGCCATCAGTGATGGTGCAGGGACCTACGAGCAGTACTTC.

V is TRBV7-9 and J is TRBJ2-2; D possibly corresponds to TRBD1 (5 bases). This CDR3 comprises 15 residues. CDR1 SEHNR and CDR2 FQNEAQ come from the germline V gene (reference sequence). The ends were cut back, 4 bases at V and 6 bases at J, with 15 bases in the middle. CDR3 residues: CASSSSRDRAGELFF. As DNA, the CDR3 is TGTGCCAGCAGCTCCTCCAGGGATCGCGCCGGGGAGCTGTTTTTT.